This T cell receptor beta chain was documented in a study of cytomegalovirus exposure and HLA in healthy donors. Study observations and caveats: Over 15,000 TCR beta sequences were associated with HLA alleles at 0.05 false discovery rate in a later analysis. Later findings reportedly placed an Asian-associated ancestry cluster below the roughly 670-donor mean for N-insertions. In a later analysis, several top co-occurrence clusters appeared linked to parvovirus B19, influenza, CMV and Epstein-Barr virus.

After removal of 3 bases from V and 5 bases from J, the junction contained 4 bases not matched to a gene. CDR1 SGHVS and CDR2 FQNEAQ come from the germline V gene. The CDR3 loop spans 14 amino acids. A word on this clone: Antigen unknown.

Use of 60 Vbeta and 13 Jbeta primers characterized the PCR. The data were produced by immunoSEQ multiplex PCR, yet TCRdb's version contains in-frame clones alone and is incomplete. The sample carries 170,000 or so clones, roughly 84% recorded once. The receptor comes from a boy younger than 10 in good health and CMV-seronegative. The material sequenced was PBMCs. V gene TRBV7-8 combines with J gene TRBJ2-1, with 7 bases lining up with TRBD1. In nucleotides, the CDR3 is TGTGCCAGCAGCTTCCCGAGGGGGCACAATGAGCAGTTCTTC. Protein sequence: CASSFPRGHNEQFF.